A single sample is the source of the 13 T cell receptor beta chains below, sequenced in a study of blood T cell repertoires in COVID-19. The table came from immunoSEQ multiplex PCR; TCRdb's copy has only in-frame clones and leaves some out. The data contain tens of thousands of clones, under 90% of them singletons. The source material was peripheral blood. Receptor source: a human donor in a cohort sampled during active COVID-19.

The chain recombines TRBV19 with TRBJ2-5; 14 positions agree with TRBD2. Germline lookup yields CDR1 LNHDA and CDR2 SQIVND (reference sequence). The J segment lost 4 bases and the V segment lost 7 bases, leaving 5 bases of the junction unmatched. There are 15 residues in the CDR3. The CDR3 DNA sequence: TGTGCCAGTAAGACTAGCGGGGGGGCCACAGAGACCCAGTACTTC. Translation gives CASKTSGGATETQYF.

The chain is built from TRBV5-4 and TRBJ1-2; 9 nucleotides match TRBD1. CDR1 and CDR2 (germline): SGHNT, YYREEE (reference sequence). Germline trimming cut 4 bases from V and 6 bases from J; bases unmatched to any gene: 7. The CDR3 is 14 residues long. DNA for the CDR3: TGTGCCAGCAGCGCACACTGGACAGGGGATGGCTACACCTTC. The encoded protein is CASSAHWTGDGYTF. The variable domain in full, with the rest retrieved from reference TRBV5-4 and TRBJ1-2, is ETGVTQSPTHLIKTRGQQVTLRCSSQSGHNTVSWYQQALGQGPQFIFQYYREEENGRGNFPPRFSGLQFPNYSSELNVNALELDDSALYLCASSAHWTGDGYTFGSGTRLTVV.

The chain joins TRBV28 to TRBJ2-2; 7 bases map to TRBD1. Germline V lookup: CDR1 MDHEN, CDR2 SYDVKM. The CDR3 length is 14 residues. V lost 7 bases and J lost 1; bases outside the gene matches: 3. CDR3 sequence reads: CASIRTGNTGELFF. The CDR3 bases are TGTGCCAGCATCCGGACAGGGAACACCGGGGAGCTGTTTTTT.

The chain carries TRBV7-9 and TRBJ1-1; D unresolved. The CDR3 consists of 11 residues. The V end was cut by 11 bases, the J end by 6 bases, with 13 bases between. The V gene's germline CDR1 is SEHNR and CDR2 FQNEAQ (reference sequence). The CDR3: CAAHGISEAFF. The CDR3, as DNA: TGTGCCGCCCACGGGATTTCTGAAGCTTTCTTT.

The chain couples TRBV5-1 to TRBJ2-7; TRBD1 aligns across 8 bases. The CDR3 length is 15 residues. The J segment lost 0 bases and the V segment lost 4 bases, leaving 6 bases of the junction unmatched. CDR1 and CDR2 (germline): SGHRS, YFSETQ. CDR3 nucleotide sequence: TGCGCCAGCAGCGACCTGACAGGGGACTCCTACGAGCAGTACTTC. This codes for CASSDLTGDSYEQYF.

J is TRBJ2-6 and V is TRBV14; 9 nucleotides line up with TRBD1. V gave up 3 bases and J gave up 2 bases; unmatched junction bases: 8. The germline V gene encodes CDR1 SGHDN and CDR2 FVKESK. The CDR3 runs 18 residues. The CDR3 spells CASSQATGGGTGANVLTF. CDR3 bases: TGTGCCAGCAGCCAGGCGACAGGGGGTGGTACTGGGGCCAACGTCCTGACTTTC. Together with reference TRBV14 and TRBJ2-6, the CDR3 gives the full variable domain: EAGVTQFPSHSVIEKGQTVTLRCDPISGHDNLYWYRRVMGKEIKFLLHFVKESKQDESGMPNNRFLAERTGGTYSTLKVQPAELEDSGVYFCASSQATGGGTGANVLTFGAGSRLTVL.

The rearrangement links TRBV5-1 to TRBJ2-5, with 14 bases matching TRBD2. The CDR3 loop spans 17 amino acids. Trimming cost V 4 bases and J 4 bases; bases outside gene matches: 9. Germline V lookup: CDR1 SGHRS, CDR2 YFSETQ. The CDR3: CASSKGLAGAKGETQYF. The CDR3 nucleotides read TGCGCCAGCAGCAAGGGACTAGCGGGGGCAAAGGGAGAGACCCAGTACTTC.

This clone was counted a single time. The chain has TRBV5-5 and TRBJ1-2; weak D call: TRBD1 (6 bases). The CDR3 contains 13 residues. V was shortened by 4 bases and J by 0 bases, with 7 bases between the two germline ends. Germline V lookup: CDR1 SGHKS, CDR2 YYEKEE (reference sequence). The CDR3 region is CASSRDTNYGYTF. DNA of the CDR3: TGTGCCAGCAGCCGGGACACTAACTATGGCTACACCTTC.

This clone was seen just once. The chain links TRBV28 to TRBJ1-2; D is perhaps TRBD1 (5 bases). The V end was cut by 3 bases, the J end by 3 bases, with 20 bases between. The CDR3 is made up of 17 amino acids. Germline V gene lookup returns CDR1 MDHEN and CDR2 SYDVKM. The CDR3 DNA reads as TGTGCCAGCAGTTTGGATAGACAGAGAACTTATCACTATGGCTACACCTTC. The encoded protein is CASSLDRQRTYHYGYTF.

The chain links TRBV7-3 to TRBJ2-3, with D tentatively TRBD1 (5 bases). The CDR3 has 16 amino acids. Germline CDR1 SGHTA, CDR2 FQGTGA. With 1 base removed from V and 2 bases from J, the gap between germline ends came to 13 bases. The CDR3 sequence: CASSLNGGAPTDTQYF. CDR3 bases: TGTGCCAGCAGCTTAAACGGTGGGGCCCCCACAGATACGCAGTATTTT.

The chain's CDR3 is CASSYSGSTEAFF. The CDR3 DNA sequence: TGTGCCAGCAGTTACTCCGGTTCCACTGAAGCTTTCTTT. The chain links TRBV6-2 or TRBV6-3 to TRBJ1-1; D remains unclear. The CDR3 loop spans 13 amino acids. Between the trimmed V and J ends, which lost 0 bases and 4 bases, there was a span of 6 bases. CDR1 is MNHEY, CDR2 SVGEGT, per germline.

The J gene is TRBJ1-5, the V gene TRBV27; D remains unclear. The CDR3 covers 14 residues. Germline assignment: CDR1 MNHEY and CDR2 SMNVEV (reference sequence). V lost 6 bases and J lost 0, with 9 bases in between. The CDR3 loop reads CASRRSNSNQPQHF. The CDR3 nucleotides are TGTGCCAGCAGACGGTCTAATAGCAATCAGCCCCAGCATTTT.

This sequence joins TRBV12-3 or TRBV12-4 and TRBJ1-6; TRBD1 is a possible D gene (5 bases). V lost 1 base and J lost 14, with 12 bases in between. This CDR3 contains 13 residues. In DNA form, the CDR3 reads TGTGCCAGCAGTTTAGGGACACCTTGGGCCCTCCACTTT. As protein: CASSLGTPWALHF.